This T cell receptor beta chain was captured in a study of blood T cell repertoires in COVID-19. Study information: Researchers got acute and convalescent COVID-19 samples from the United States, Italy and Spain. PBMCs, B-cell-depleted T cells, or T cells provided the cDNA or gDNA that made up the material.

CDR3 length: 15 residues. With 1 base removed from V and 8 bases from J, the gap between germline ends came to 16 bases. CDR1 is SGHDT and CDR2 is YYEEEE in the germline V gene. The authors' processing: How many nucleated cells were present was estimated from reference gene primer amplification. Libraries were prepared by immunoSEQ multiplex PCR; TCRdb keeps only in-frame clonotypes and omits some of them. V and J calls and clone size are as listed in that table; D and trimming were resolved from the DNA. Of fewer than 65,000 clones listed, 70% to 85% are singletons. The sequence was obtained from a man in his fifties or sixties with acute or convalescent COVID-19. Sequenced: peripheral blood. The chain uses TRBV5-6 and TRBJ1-3; D possibly corresponds to TRBD1 (6 bases). The CDR3 nucleotides read TGTGCCAGCAGCTTGTCTCGGGGGGCTCGGGACACCATATATTTT. Amino acids: CASSLSRGARDTIYF.